Listed below are T cell receptor beta chains from one sample, sequenced in a study of cytomegalovirus exposure and HLA in healthy donors. The data were produced by immunoSEQ multiplex PCR, yet TCRdb's version contains in-frame clones alone and is incomplete. The profile shows approximately 100,000 clones, approximately 88% of them singletons. Sample: PBMCs. The origin of the receptors is a woman under 40 in good health and CMV-seronegative. Each CDR3 is given with its conserved first and last residue. The D gene is left open where the match is weak. Clone size is stated in some rows and not others, as once, few, many or a class when expanded.

TRBV11-3	NA	TRBJ1-4	once	TGTGCCAGCAGCTTAGATCTGACAGAGAGCGCAACTAATGAAAAACTGTTTTTT	CASSLDLTESATNEKLFF
TRBV6-5	TRBD1	TRBJ1-6	NA	TGTGCCAGCAGGCCCGGGACAGGGCGTAATTCACCCCTCCACTTT	CASRPGTGRNSPLHF
TRBV9	NA	TRBJ1-2	NA	TGTGCCAGCAGCGCTGCAACAAACTATGGCTACACCTTC	CASSAATNYGYTF
TRBV14	TRBD2	TRBJ2-7	NA	TGTGCCAGCAGCCAAGATCCCCCGAGCGGGAGGGCATCCTACGAGCAGTACTTC	CASSQDPPSGRASYEQYF
TRBV19	NA	TRBJ2-1	NA	TGTGCCAGTAGTATAGCGGGGGGCGATTGGTACAATGAGCAGTTCTTC	CASSIAGGDWYNEQFF
TRBV7-8	TRBD1	TRBJ2-3	NA	TGTGCCAGCAGCTCCCTAGTGACAGGGCTTAGCACAGATACGCAGTATTTT	CASSSLVTGLSTDTQYF
TRBV10-3	NA	TRBJ1-1	few	TGTGCCATCAGTGGGGGGGGAGGATTCACTGAAGCTTTCTTT	CAISGGGGFTEAFF
TRBV6-5	TRBD1	TRBJ2-5	NA	TGTGCCACACAGGGGGACGGGAAGGAGACCCAGTACTTC	CATQGDGKETQYF
TRBV11-2	NA	TRBJ1-6	NA	TGTGCCAGCAGCTTAGTGGGGGGGGGATCCTATAATTCACCCCTCCACTTT	CASSLVGGGSYNSPLHF
TRBV6-5	NA	TRBJ1-1	NA	TGTGCCAGCAGTTACTCGATTCAGGCGAACACTGAAGCTTTCTTT	CASSYSIQANTEAFF
TRBV2	NA	TRBJ1-1	NA	TGTGCCAGCAGTGGGACAGAGCTCAGTATGAACACTGAAGCTTTCTTT	CASSGTELSMNTEAFF
TRBV2	TRBD2	TRBJ2-7	NA	TGTGCCAGCAGTGAAGGACTAGCCGCAGCCTACGAGCAGTACTTC	CASSEGLAAAYEQYF
TRBV18	NA	TRBJ1-3	NA	TGTGCCAGCTCACCCATGAGTGGAAACACCATATATTTT	CASSPMSGNTIYF
TRBV2	NA	TRBJ2-2	NA	TGTGCCAGCAAAGGGGATAGTTACACCGGGGAGCTGTTTTTT	CASKGDSYTGELFF
TRBV11-3	NA	TRBJ2-1	NA	TGTGCCAGCAGCCGGATACAGGGTCATGAGCAGTTCTTC	CASSRIQGHEQFF
TRBV7-6	TRBD1	TRBJ2-7	NA	TGTGCCAGCAGCTTAACTGGGACAGGGATTCGGTACGAGCAGTACTTC	CASSLTGTGIRYEQYF
TRBV5-1	TRBD1	TRBJ2-2	NA	TGCGCCAGCAGCATCGGGACAGGGGGCTACCCCGGGGAGCTGTTTTTT	CASSIGTGGYPGELFF
TRBV7-8	TRBD2	TRBJ2-3	NA	TGTGCCAGCAGCTCAAGAATAGCGGGAGGGCTCCCAGATACGCAGTATTTT	CASSSRIAGGLPDTQYF
TRBV2	NA	TRBJ2-1	NA	TGTGCCAGTCAGGGCGCCTACAATGAGCAGTTCTTC	CASQGAYNEQFF
TRBV5-8	TRBD1	TRBJ1-4	NA	TGTGCCAGCCAGGACCCGGGGGACAGGGGTAATGAAAAACTGTTTTTT	CASQDPGDRGNEKLFF
TRBV11-2	TRBD1	TRBJ2-7	NA	TGTGCCAGCAGCTTAGCCCAACAGGGGGCCCGGGGGGAGCAGTACTTC	CASSLAQQGARGEQYF
TRBV18	TRBD1	TRBJ1-2	NA	TGTGCCAGCTCACATACGGGACAGGGAATCAACTATGGCTACACCTTC	CASSHTGQGINYGYTF
TRBV19	NA	TRBJ1-5	NA	TGTGCCAGTAGTACCCGGAGGGGCAGGGCGGATCAGCCCCAGCATTTT	CASSTRRGRADQPQHF
TRBV28	NA	TRBJ1-3	NA	TGTGCCAGCAGTTTATCCTTCTCTGGAAACACCATATATTTT	CASSLSFSGNTIYF
TRBV6-1	NA	TRBJ2-7	NA	TGTGCCAGCAGTGATAATCGGCGGCCTCGGGGGACCTACGAGCAGTACTTC	CASSDNRRPRGTYEQYF
TRBV5-1	TRBD1	TRBJ1-2	NA	TGCGCCAGCGCGGACAGGGCTGGGGGCTATGGCTACACCTTC	CASADRAGGYGYTF
TRBV9	NA	TRBJ2-3	NA	TGTGCCAGCAGCCCCTATTCTAGCGTACCCGCGGATACGCAGTATTTT	CASSPYSSVPADTQYF
TRBV7-8	NA	TRBJ2-1	NA	TGTGCCAGCAGCTTGGGGGGACAGTGGCCCTACAATGAGCAGTTCTTC	CASSLGGQWPYNEQFF
TRBV5-4	NA	TRBJ1-2	NA	TGTGCCAGCAGCACAACGACAGGATACTATGGCTACACCTTC	CASSTTTGYYGYTF
TRBV7-2	TRBD2	TRBJ2-1	NA	TGTGCCAGCAGCGTCGGGGGGGGCGTTGTTGAGCAGTTCTTC	CASSVGGGVVEQFF
TRBV25-1	NA	TRBJ1-2	NA	TGTGCCAGCAGTGAACCCCCAAACTATGGCTACACCTTC	CASSEPPNYGYTF
TRBV27	TRBD1	TRBJ1-4	NA	TGTGCCAGCGCTCTGAGGGGACAGGGGGCTGAAAAACTGTTTTTT	CASALRGQGAEKLFF
TRBV4-3	NA	TRBJ2-1	NA	TGCGCCAGCAGCCCGTCTCTAGAACACGAGCAGTTCTTC	CASSPSLEHEQFF
TRBV2	NA	TRBJ1-1	NA	TGTGCCAGCAGTGAAACGACAGTAAATCCACAAGCTTTCTTT	CASSETTVNPQAFF
TRBV2	NA	TRBJ2-2	NA	TGTGCCAGCAGTAGGGGAGGCACCGGGGAGCTGTTTTTT	CASSRGGTGELFF
TRBV15	NA	TRBJ2-1	once	TGTGCCACCAGCAGACCCATAGCGGTAAACAATGAGCAGTTCTTC	CATSRPIAVNNEQFF
TRBV28	TRBD1	TRBJ1-5	NA	TGTGCCAGCAGCCGGGACAGGGTTCAGCCCCAGCATTTT	CASSRDRVQPQHF
TRBV9	TRBD2	TRBJ2-3	few	TGTGCCAGCACCAGGACTAGCCGATTCACAGATACGCAGTATTTT	CASTRTSRFTDTQYF
TRBV7-8	TRBD1	TRBJ2-7	few	TGTGCCAGCAGCTGGCTGAGGACAGGGGTTGGCGAGCAGTACTTC	CASSWLRTGVGEQYF
TRBV7-3	TRBD1	TRBJ2-2	few	TGTGCCAGCAGCTCACGACAGGGGAGCGCCGGGGAGCTGTTTTTT	CASSSRQGSAGELFF
TRBV2	TRBD1	TRBJ1-5	NA	TGTGCCAGCAGCTCCAGGGGGAGCAATCAGCCCCAGCATTTT	CASSSRGSNQPQHF
TRBV28	NA	TRBJ1-1	NA	TGTGCCAGCAGAGGGAGGAATGGGGGGATTGAAGCTTTCTTT	CASRGRNGGIEAFF
TRBV6-5	TRBD2	TRBJ2-7	once	TGTGCCAGCATGGTAGCGGGAGTGAGCTACGAGCAGTACTTC	CASMVAGVSYEQYF
TRBV28	NA	TRBJ2-1	NA	TGTGCCAGCAGTCTATTAGGGGGAGCCGTCAATGAGCAGTTCTTC	CASSLLGGAVNEQFF
TRBV14	NA	TRBJ2-7	NA	TGTGCCAGCAGCCAAGGGGTGTGGGTTTTTGGGCCAGGGTCGAGCTCCTACGAGCAGTACTTC	CASSQGVWVFGPGSSSYEQYF